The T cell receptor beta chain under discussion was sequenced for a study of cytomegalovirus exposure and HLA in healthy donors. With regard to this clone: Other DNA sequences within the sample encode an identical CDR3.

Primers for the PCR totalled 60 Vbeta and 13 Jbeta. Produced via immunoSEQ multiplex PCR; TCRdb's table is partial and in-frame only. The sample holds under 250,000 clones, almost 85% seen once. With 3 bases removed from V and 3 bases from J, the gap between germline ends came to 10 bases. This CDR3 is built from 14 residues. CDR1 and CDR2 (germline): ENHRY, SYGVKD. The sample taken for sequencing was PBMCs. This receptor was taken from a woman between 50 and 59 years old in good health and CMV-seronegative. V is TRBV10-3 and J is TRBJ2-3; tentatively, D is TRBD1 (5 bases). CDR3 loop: CAISEGVTTDTQYF. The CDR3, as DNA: TGTGCCATCAGTGAAGGGGTTACGACAGATACGCAGTATTTT.